Sequencing of this T cell receptor (beta chain) was carried out in a study of blood T cell repertoires in COVID-19. Study context: Whether acute or convalescent, the COVID-19 samples came from the United States, Italy and Spain. T cells, B-cell-depleted T cells, or PBMCs provided the cDNA or gDNA that served as material.

Germline lookup yields CDR1 SGHAT and CDR2 FQNNGV. This CDR3 has 16 amino acids. The germline V and J ends were trimmed by 5 bases and 5 bases, with 21 bases remaining between them. Produced via immunoSEQ multiplex PCR; TCRdb's table is partial and in-frame only. The sample holds 250,000 or so clones; less than 90% are singletons and the top ten take roughly 6.3%. The rearrangement joins TRBV11-2 to TRBJ1-1; D is possibly TRBD1 (5 bases). This TCR was sampled from a man in his fifties or sixties with acute or convalescent COVID-19. The sequencing input was peripheral blood. CDR3 DNA: TGTGCCAGCAGCCTCCGCCCCCGGCAGGGAGGAACTGAAGCTTTCTTT. This encodes CASSLRPRQGGTEAFF.